This entry lists 19 T cell receptor beta chains sequenced from one sample in a study of blood T cell repertoires in COVID-19. The data were produced by immunoSEQ multiplex PCR, yet TCRdb's version contains in-frame clones alone and is incomplete. Of 60,000 to 100,000 clones listed, around 90% are singletons. The specimen was peripheral blood. These receptor sequences come from a man between 45 and 60 years old with active COVID-19.

The chain has TRBV5-5 and TRBJ1-1; D gene uncertain. CDR3 length: 14 amino acids. Trimming removed 0 bases at V and 4 bases at J, with 10 bases between. In germline, CDR1 is SGHKS, CDR2 YYEKEE (reference sequence). CDR3 sequence: CASSLVERSTEAFF. As DNA, the CDR3 is TGTGCCAGCAGCTTGGTGGAGAGAAGCACTGAAGCTTTCTTT.

The chain joins TRBV5-1 to TRBJ2-2; 9 positions agree with TRBD1. CDR3 size: 18 residues. CDR1 is SGHRS and CDR2 is YFSETQ in the germline V gene. V lost 1 base, J lost 4 bases, and 11 bases stayed unmatched. The CDR3 spells CASSLSPLGQGSTGELFF. CDR3 sequence (DNA): TGCGCCAGCAGCTTGAGCCCGCTTGGACAGGGGTCCACCGGGGAGCTGTTTTTT.

The CDR3 protein is CASSPGEGVREQYF. The CDR3 DNA sequence: TGTGCCAGCTCTCCAGGGGAGGGAGTCCGCGAGCAGTACTTC. The chain employs TRBV19 and TRBJ2-7, with D perhaps TRBD2 (7 bases). The CDR3 has 14 amino acids. The ends were cut back, 9 bases at V and 6 bases at J, with 21 bases in the middle. CDR1 LNHDA and CDR2 SQIVND come from the germline V gene (reference sequence).

This clone is a singleton in its sample. The rearrangement joins TRBV12-3 or TRBV12-4 to TRBJ1-2; perhaps TRBD1 as D (5 bases). The V end lost 6 bases, the J end lost 4 bases, and 12 bases lay between the germline ends. CDR3 length: 13 amino acids. In nucleotides, the CDR3 is TGTGCCAGCAGCCCGGGGGTTAGCTATGGCTACACCTTC. It encodes CASSPGVSYGYTF.

The rearrangement uses TRBV18 and TRBJ1-4, with D possibly being TRBD1 (5 bases). The length of the CDR3 is 16 residues. Germline CDR1 KGHSH, CDR2 LQKENI. Trimming took off 8 bases at V and 0 bases at J, with 16 bases between the two ends. The CDR3 here is CASRQSAAATNEKLFF. DNA of the CDR3: TGTGCCAGCCGACAGTCTGCCGCTGCAACTAATGAAAAACTGTTTTTT.

The chain recombines TRBV18 with TRBJ2-3; no clear D gene. Trimming removed 3 bases at V and 0 bases at J, with 4 bases between. The CDR3 runs to 13 residues. Germline CDR1 and CDR2: KGHSH and LQKENI. The DNA for the CDR3 is TGTGCCAGCTCACCTTCTAGCACAGATACGCAGTATTTT. Amino acids: CASSPSSTDTQYF.

This clone has a single count. The J gene is TRBJ1-4, the V gene TRBV9; no firm D call. Germline V gene data show CDR1 as SGDLS and CDR2 as YYNGEE. The V end lost 0 bases, the J end lost 4 bases, and 7 bases lay between the germline ends. This CDR3 is built from 14 residues. CDR3: CASSVGQYNEKLFF. The CDR3 coding sequence is TGTGCCAGCAGCGTAGGGCAGTATAATGAAAAACTGTTTTTT.

This chain uses TRBV6-4 with TRBJ2-2; 12 positions agree with TRBD2. The ends lost 4 bases at V and 4 bases at J; junction bases unmatched: 10. The CDR3 has 18 amino acids. Germline-derived CDR1 and CDR2 are MRHNA and SNTAGT. CDR3 DNA: TGTGCCAGCAGTGTCGATTCCCTGACTAGCGGGAGCACCGGGGAGCTGTTTTTT. Translation: CASSVDSLTSGSTGELFF.

V and J are TRBV5-6 and TRBJ2-1; 10 bases are shared with TRBD1. The CDR3 has 13 residues. Germline values: CDR1 SGHDT, CDR2 YYEEEE. Unmatched junction bases numbered 2, after V lost 3 bases and J lost 8 bases. CDR3 DNA: TGTGCCAGCAGCTCCGGGACAGGGGATGAGCAGTTCTTC. It translates to CASSSGTGDEQFF.

This chain uses TRBV9 with TRBJ2-1; 7 bases align to TRBD2. From germline, CDR1 is SGDLS and CDR2 YYNGEE. The CDR3 sequence is 15 residues long. With 0 bases clipped from V and 7 bases from J, the junction kept 7 bases outside the gene matches. CDR3 sequence (DNA): TGTGCCAGCAGCGTAGACGGGGGGTTTTGGAATGAGCAGTTCTTC. Translating it yields CASSVDGGFWNEQFF.

V is TRBV19 and J is TRBJ2-2; 11 positions agree with TRBD2. Germline V gene data show CDR1 as LNHDA and CDR2 as SQIVND (reference sequence). This CDR3 has 17 amino acids. The trim removed 9 bases at V and 7 bases at J, leaving 16 bases unmatched. The CDR3 spells CASKAHTSGSGSGELFF. In DNA, the CDR3 is TGTGCCAGCAAAGCTCATACTAGCGGGAGTGGTAGCGGGGAGCTGTTTTTT.

The chain links TRBV9 to TRBJ1-2, with 7 nucleotides matching TRBD1. This CDR3 has 16 residues. V gave up 0 bases and J gave up 4 bases; unmatched junction bases: 9. Per the germline V gene, CDR1 is SGDLS and CDR2 is YYNGEE. The CDR3 protein is CASSVGQGTSGYGYTF. The CDR3 coding sequence is TGTGCCAGCAGCGTAGGACAGGGAACTTCTGGCTATGGCTACACCTTC.

This chain uses TRBV21-1 with TRBJ2-1; the DNA was not compared with TRBD2, the D call given in the table. TRBV21-1 is shown as a pseudogene. The length of the CDR3 is 15 residues. The CDR3 nucleotides are TGTGCCAGCAGCAAACAGACTAGCGGGCTCAATGAGCAGTTCTTC. Protein product: CASSKQTSGLNEQFF.

This chain links TRBV28 with TRBJ1-2, with D possibly matching TRBD1 (5 bases). V lost 7 bases to trimming and J lost 5 bases, with 14 bases between them. The CDR3 has 13 residues. CDR1 and CDR2 (germline): MDHEN, SYDVKM. The CDR3 DNA sequence: TGTGCCAGCACGTGGGGCAGAAATTATGGCTACACCTTC. It is translated as CASTWGRNYGYTF.

This chain joins TRBV9 and TRBJ1-4; D is perhaps TRBD1 (6 bases). V was pared by 3 bases and J by 4 bases, with 10 bases between. The CDR3 runs 14 residues. CDR1 is SGDLS and CDR2 is YYNGEE in the germline V gene. For the CDR3, the DNA is TGTGCCAGCAGCGCAGGGGCCTTTAATGAAAAACTGTTTTTT. Protein: CASSAGAFNEKLFF.

The chain couples TRBV10-3 to TRBJ1-5; TRBD1 agrees at 7 bases. CDR3 length: 17 residues. After removal of 2 bases from V and 1 base from J, the junction contained 8 bases not matched to a gene. Per the germline V gene, CDR1 is ENHRY and CDR2 is SYGVKD. CDR3 sequence reads: CAISEAPTGRSNQPQHF. The DNA for the CDR3 is TGTGCCATCAGTGAGGCCCCGACAGGGAGAAGCAATCAGCCCCAGCATTTT.

The J gene is TRBJ2-1, the V gene TRBV5-1; the D gene is possibly TRBD2 (6 bases). The CDR3 is 13 amino acids. Germline CDR1 and CDR2: SGHRS and YFSETQ. V lost 4 bases and J lost 6, with 11 bases in between. CDR3 in DNA: TGCGCCAGCAGCACGGAGGGCGTCAATGAGCAGTTCTTC. Encoded protein: CASSTEGVNEQFF.

The rearrangement joins TRBV6-7 to TRBJ1-5; 9 bases fit TRBD1. TRBV6-7 belongs to the ORF category, with a function that is uncertain. With V trimmed by 6 bases and J by 6 bases, 6 bases remained unmatched. The CDR3 contains 14 residues. CDR3 in DNA: TGTGCCAGCAGGGAACAGGGGGCGAGTCAGCCCCAGCATTTT. It is translated as CASREQGASQPQHF.

The chain's CDR3 is CASSLAQTGELYEQYF. CDR3 DNA sequence: TGTGCCAGCAGTTTAGCTCAGACGGGGGAATTGTACGAGCAGTACTTC. The chain recombines TRBV27 with TRBJ2-7; D perhaps matches TRBD2 (6 bases). The CDR3 covers 16 residues. Germline V lookup: CDR1 MNHEY, CDR2 SMNVEV (reference sequence). The germline V and J ends were trimmed by 2 bases and 4 bases, with 18 bases remaining between them.